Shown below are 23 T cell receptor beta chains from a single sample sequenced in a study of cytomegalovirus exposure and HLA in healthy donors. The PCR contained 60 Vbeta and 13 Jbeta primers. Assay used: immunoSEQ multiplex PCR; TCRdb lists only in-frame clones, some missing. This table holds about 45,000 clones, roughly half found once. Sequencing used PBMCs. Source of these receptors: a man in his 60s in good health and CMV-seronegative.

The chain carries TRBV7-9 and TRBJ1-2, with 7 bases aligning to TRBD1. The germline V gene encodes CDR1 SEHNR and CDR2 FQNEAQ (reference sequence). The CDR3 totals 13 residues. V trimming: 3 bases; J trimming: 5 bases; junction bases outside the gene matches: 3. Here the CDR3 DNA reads TGTGCCAGCAGCTTTGGGACAGCTTATGGCTACACCTTC. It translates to CASSFGTAYGYTF.

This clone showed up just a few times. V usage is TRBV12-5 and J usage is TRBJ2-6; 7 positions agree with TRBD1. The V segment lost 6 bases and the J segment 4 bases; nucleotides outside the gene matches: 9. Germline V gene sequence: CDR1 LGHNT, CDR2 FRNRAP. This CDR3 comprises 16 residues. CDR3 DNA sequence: TGTGCTAGTGGCCGACGACAGGGAACCGGGGCCAACGTCCTGACTTTC. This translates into CASGRRQGTGANVLTF.

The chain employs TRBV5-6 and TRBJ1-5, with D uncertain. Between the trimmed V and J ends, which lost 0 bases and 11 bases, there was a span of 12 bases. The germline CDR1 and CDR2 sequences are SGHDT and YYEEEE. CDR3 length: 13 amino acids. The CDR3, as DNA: TGTGCCAGCAGCTTGGGACGCCAGAGGACCCAGCATTTT. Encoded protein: CASSLGRQRTQHF. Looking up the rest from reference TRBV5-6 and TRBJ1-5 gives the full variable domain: DAGVTQSPTHLIKTRGQQVTLRCSPKSGHDTVSWYQQALGQGPQFIFQYYEEEERQRGNFPDRFSGHQFPNYSSELNVNALLLGDSALYLCASSLGRQRTQHFGDGTRLSIL.

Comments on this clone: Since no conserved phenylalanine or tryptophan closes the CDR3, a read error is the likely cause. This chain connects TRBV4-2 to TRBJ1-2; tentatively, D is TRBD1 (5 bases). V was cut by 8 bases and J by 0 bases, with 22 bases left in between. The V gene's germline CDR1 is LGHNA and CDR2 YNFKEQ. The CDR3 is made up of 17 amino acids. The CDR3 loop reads CASRNPWGLRANYGYTV. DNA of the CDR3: TGTGCCAGCCGAAACCCATGGGGCTTACGGGCTAACTATGGCTACACCGTC.

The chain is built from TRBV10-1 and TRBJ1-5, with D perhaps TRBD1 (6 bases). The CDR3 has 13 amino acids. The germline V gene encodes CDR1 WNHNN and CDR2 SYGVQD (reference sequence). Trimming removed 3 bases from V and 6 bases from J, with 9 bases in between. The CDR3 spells CASSDGGGQPQHF. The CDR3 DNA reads TGCGCCAGCAGTGATGGGGGCGGTCAGCCCCAGCATTTT.

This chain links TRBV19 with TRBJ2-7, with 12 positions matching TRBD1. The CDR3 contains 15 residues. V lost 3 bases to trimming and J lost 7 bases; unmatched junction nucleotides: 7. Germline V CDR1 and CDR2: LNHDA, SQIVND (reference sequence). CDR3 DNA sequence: TGTGCCAGTAGTATTACCGGGACAGGGGGCAATGAGCAGTACTTC. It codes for CASSITGTGGNEQYF.

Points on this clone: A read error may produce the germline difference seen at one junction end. CDR3 in amino acids: CASSEVGQLPRF. CDR3 nucleotides: TGTGCCAGCAGTGAAGTAGGACAGCTCCCGCGGTTT. V is TRBV6-1 and J is TRBJ1-5; TRBD1 is a possible D gene (6 bases). Per germline, CDR1 MNHNS and CDR2 SASEGT. The CDR3 runs to 12 residues.

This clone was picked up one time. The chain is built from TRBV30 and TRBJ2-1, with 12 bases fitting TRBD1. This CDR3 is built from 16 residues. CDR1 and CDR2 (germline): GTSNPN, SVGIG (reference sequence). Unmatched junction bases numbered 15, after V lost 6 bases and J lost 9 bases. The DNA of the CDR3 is TGTGCCTGTCCCAAAGGGCCGGGACAGGGGGCCGGTGAGCAGTTCTTC. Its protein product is CACPKGPGQGAGEQFF.

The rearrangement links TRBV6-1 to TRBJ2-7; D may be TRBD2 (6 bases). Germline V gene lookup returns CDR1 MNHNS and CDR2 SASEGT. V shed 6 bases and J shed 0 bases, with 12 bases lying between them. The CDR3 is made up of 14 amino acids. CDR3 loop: CASRVTSFSYEQYF. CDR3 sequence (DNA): TGTGCCAGCAGAGTGACTAGTTTCTCCTACGAGCAGTACTTC.

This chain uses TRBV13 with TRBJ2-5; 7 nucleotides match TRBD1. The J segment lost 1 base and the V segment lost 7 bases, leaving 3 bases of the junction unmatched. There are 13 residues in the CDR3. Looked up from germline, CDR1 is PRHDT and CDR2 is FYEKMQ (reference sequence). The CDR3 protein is CASTTGRQETQYF. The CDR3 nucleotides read TGTGCCAGCACGACAGGGCGCCAAGAGACCCAGTACTTC.

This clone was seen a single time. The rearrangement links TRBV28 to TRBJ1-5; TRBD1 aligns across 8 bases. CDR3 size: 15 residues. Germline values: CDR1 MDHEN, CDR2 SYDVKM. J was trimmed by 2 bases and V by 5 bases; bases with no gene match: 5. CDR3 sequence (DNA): TGTGCCAGCAGTCCAGGGGGCGAGGGCAATCAGCCCCAGCATTTT. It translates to CASSPGGEGNQPQHF.

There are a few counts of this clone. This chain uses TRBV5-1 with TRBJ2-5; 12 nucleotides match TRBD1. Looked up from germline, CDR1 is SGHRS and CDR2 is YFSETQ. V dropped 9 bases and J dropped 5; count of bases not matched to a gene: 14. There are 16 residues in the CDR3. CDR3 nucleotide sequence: TGCGCCACCCGAGGGACAGGGGGCGCGGTTAGGGAGACCCAGTACTTC. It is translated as CATRGTGGAVRETQYF.

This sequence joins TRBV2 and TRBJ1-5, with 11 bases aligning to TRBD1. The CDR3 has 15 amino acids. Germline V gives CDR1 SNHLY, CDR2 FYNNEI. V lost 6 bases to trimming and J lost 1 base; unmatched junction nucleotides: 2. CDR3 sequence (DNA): TGTGCCAGCAGGGGGGACAGGGGGAGCAATCAGCCCCAGCATTTT. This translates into CASRGDRGSNQPQHF.

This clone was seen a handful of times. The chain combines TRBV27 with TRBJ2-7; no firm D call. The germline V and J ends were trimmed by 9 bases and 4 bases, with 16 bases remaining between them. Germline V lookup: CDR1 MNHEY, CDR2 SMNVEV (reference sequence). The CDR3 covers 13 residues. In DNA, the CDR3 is TGTGCCAGTAGGCTTAGCTACGGGTACGAGCAGTACTTC. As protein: CASRLSYGYEQYF.

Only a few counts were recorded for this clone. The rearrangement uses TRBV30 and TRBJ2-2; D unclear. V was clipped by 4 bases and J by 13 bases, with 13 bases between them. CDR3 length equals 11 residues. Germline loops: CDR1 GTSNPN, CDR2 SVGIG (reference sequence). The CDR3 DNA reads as TGTGCCTGGAAGGCCGGTACGGGGCTGTTTTTT. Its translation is CAWKAGTGLFF.

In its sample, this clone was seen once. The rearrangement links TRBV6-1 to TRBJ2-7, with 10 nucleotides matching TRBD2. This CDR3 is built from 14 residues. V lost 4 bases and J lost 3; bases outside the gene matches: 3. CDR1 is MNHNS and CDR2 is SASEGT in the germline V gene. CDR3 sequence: CASSALAGDYEQYF. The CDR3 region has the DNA TGTGCCAGCAGTGCCCTAGCGGGAGACTACGAGCAGTACTTC.

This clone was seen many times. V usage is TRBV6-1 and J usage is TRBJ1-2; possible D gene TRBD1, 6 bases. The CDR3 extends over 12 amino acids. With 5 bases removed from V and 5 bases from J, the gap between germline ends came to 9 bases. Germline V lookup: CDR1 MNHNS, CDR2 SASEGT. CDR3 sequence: CASSWTDYGYTF. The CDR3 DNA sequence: TGTGCCAGCAGTTGGACAGATTATGGCTACACCTTC.

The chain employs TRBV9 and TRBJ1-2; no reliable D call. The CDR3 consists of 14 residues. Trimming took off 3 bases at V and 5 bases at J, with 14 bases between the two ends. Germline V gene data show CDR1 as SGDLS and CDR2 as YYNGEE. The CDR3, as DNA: TGTGCCAGCAGCGAGTCCCTATCGGGGTATGGCTACACCTTC. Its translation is CASSESLSGYGYTF.

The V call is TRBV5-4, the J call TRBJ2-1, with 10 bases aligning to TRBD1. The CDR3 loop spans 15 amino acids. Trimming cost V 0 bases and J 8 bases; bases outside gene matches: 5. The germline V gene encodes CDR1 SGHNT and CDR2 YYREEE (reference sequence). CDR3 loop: CASSLGGTGVDEQFF. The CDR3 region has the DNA TGTGCCAGCAGCTTGGGGGGGACAGGGGTGGATGAGCAGTTCTTC.

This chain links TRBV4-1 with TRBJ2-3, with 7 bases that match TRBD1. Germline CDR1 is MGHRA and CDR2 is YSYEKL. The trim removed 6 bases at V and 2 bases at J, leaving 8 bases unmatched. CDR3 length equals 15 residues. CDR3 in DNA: TGCGCCAGCAGTAAAGGGACAGCCGTCACAGATACGCAGTATTTT. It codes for CASSKGTAVTDTQYF.

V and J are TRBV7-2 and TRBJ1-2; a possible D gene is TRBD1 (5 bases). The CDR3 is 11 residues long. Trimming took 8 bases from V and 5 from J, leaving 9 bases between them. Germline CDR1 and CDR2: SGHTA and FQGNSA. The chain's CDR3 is CASGGIYGYTF. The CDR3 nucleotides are TGTGCCAGCGGGGGGATTTATGGCTACACCTTC. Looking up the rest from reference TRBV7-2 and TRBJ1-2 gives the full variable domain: GAGVSQSPSNKVTEKGKDVELRCDPISGHTALYWYRQSLGQGLEFLIYFQGNSAPDKSGLPSDRFSAERTGGSVSTLTIQRTQQEDSAVYLCASGGIYGYTFGSGTRLTVV.

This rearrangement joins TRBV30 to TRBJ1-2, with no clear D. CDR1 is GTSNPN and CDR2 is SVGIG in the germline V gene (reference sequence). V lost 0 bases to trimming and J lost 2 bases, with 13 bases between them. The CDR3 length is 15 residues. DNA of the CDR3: TGTGCCTGGAGTGTGCAATTGTCCGGGAACTATGGCTACACCTTC. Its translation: CAWSVQLSGNYGYTF.

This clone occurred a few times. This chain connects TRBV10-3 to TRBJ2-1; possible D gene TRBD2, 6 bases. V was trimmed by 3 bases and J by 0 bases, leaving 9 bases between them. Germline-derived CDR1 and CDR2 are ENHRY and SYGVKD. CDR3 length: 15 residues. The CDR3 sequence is CAISEKRVSYNEQFF. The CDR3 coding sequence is TGTGCCATCAGTGAAAAGCGGGTCTCCTACAATGAGCAGTTCTTC.